In its sample, the clone carrying this T cell receptor (beta chain) was seen a few times. Its antigen is currently unknown. The data derive from a study of molecular identifiers for immune sequencing clone quantification. CDR1 SGDLS and CDR2 YYNGEE come from the germline V gene. V was trimmed by 2 bases and J by 5 bases, leaving 11 bases between them. This CDR3 spans 13 amino acids. Study-wide results and limits: Highly expanded clone sizes could end up underestimated if a barcode were shared by identical TCR molecules.

Previously described methods and listed TCR primers were employed for the bulk TCR libraries. TCRdb re-called the PCR reads through MiXCR, storing one row per CDR3 protein. This sample has some 590,000 distinct CDR3 sequences, with around 25% found just once. This chain links TRBV9 with TRBJ2-7, with D possibly TRBD1 on 5 matching bases. The sequence was collected from a human donor in good health. Some libraries in this study had Jurkat cell RNA spiked in. The material sequenced was naive CD8+ T cells from blood, with Jurkat cell RNA spiked in. The subset here: FACS-sorted CD8+CD4-CCR7+CD45RA+ naive T cells. For the CDR3, the DNA is TGTGCCAGCAGCGTCAGGGTCGGTGACGAGCAGTACTTC. Amino acids: CASSVRVGDEQYF.